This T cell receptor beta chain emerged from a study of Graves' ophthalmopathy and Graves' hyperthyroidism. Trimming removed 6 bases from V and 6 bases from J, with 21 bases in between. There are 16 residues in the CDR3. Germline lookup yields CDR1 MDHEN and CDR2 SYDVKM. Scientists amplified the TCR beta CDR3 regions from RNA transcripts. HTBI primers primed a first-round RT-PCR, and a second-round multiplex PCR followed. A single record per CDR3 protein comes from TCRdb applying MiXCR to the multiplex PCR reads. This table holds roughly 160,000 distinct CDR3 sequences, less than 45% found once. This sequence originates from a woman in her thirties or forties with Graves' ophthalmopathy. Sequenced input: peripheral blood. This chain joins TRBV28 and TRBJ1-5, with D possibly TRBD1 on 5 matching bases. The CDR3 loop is CASSPRGRGRRQPQHF. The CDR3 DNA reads TGTGCCAGCAGCCCACGAGGACGGGGACGACGTCAGCCCCAGCATTTT.